This TCR beta chain was documented in a study of cytomegalovirus exposure and HLA in healthy donors. Study-level points and caveats: In an earlier analysis, most TCR beta V segments were productive about 90% or about 30% of the time.

Germline V lookup: CDR1 MNHEY, CDR2 SMNVEV (reference sequence). V was shortened by 6 bases and J by 7 bases, with 22 bases between the two germline ends. The CDR3 spans 16 residues. Notes on this clone: As yet, its antigen is unknown.

Both 60 Vbeta primers and 13 Jbeta primers went into the PCR. TCRdb keeps only in-frame clones here, not all; method: immunoSEQ multiplex PCR. Found here are some 93,000 clones, around 9.6% of them singletons; the top ten hold 5% to 5.5%. What was sequenced was PBMCs. The source of this sequence is a man aged 45-65 years in good health and CMV-seropositive. The rearrangement links TRBV27 to TRBJ1-5, with a possible D match to TRBD1 (6 bases). This CDR3 is CASSPFPRRGGQPQHF. Here the CDR3 DNA reads TGTGCCAGCAGCCCTTTCCCTCGCAGGGGCGGACAGCCCCAGCATTTT.